In this sample, the clone carrying this TCR beta chain turned up once. As yet, its antigen is unknown. This CDR3 region has 14 residues. Germline values: CDR1 SGHTA, CDR2 FQGNSA. V lost 1 base to trimming and J lost 2 bases; unmatched junction nucleotides: 0. This sample is drawn from a study of graft-versus-host responses after intestinal transplantation. Study overall: Every recipient had anti-thymocyte globulin induction and about three years of tacrolimus plus steroids.

Whole-study results and caveats: Allograft clonal ratios (graft-versus-host to host-versus-graft) were high in patients who had graft-donor T cell macrochimerism.

The repertoire was sequenced with immunoSEQ multiplex PCR; TCRdb's copy has only in-frame clones and lacks some. In the table there are around 110,000 clones, about nine tenths of which are singletons. Here the sequenced sample was unstimulated CD4+ T cells sorted from spleen or lymph node cells, taken before intestinal transplant. The chain joins TRBV7-2 to TRBJ2-7, with 9 bases fitting TRBD1. The origin of this receptor is a human donor who received an intestinal transplant. The CDR3, as DNA: TGTGCCAGCAGCTTAGGACAGGGGGCCTACGAGCAGTACTTC. This codes for CASSLGQGAYEQYF.